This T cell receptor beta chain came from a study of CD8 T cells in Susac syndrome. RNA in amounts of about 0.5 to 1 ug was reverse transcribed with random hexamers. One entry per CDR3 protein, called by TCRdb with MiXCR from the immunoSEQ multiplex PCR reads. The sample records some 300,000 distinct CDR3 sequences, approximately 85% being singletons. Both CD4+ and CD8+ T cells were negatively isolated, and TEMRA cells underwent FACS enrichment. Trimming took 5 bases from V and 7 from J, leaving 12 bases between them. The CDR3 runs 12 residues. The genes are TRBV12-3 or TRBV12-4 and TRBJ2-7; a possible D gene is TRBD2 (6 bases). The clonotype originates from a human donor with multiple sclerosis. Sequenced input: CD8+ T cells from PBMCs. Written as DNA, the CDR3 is TGTGCCAGCAGTCGGGACTCCCTAGAGCAGTACTTC. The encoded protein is CASSRDSLEQYF.